The present T cell receptor beta chain was sequenced within a study of control samples from healthy donors and cancer patients (dated by TCRdb to 2018 to 2021). V is pruned by 6 bases and J by 8 bases, leaving 8 bases of the junction without a gene match. Inclusive of the bounding cysteine and phenylalanine, the CDR3 is 14 residues long. CDR3 DNA is the only sequence kept; it has 42 bases, read in frame from the first base. The germline V gene (reference sequence) provides CDR1 SEHNR and CDR2 FQNEAQ. The library came from the immunoSEQ multiplex PCR assay. TCRdb limited this immuneACCESS table to in-frame rearrangements with V and J called. A share of clones is missing; checked studies link under half to unresolved V genes, and the rest is unexplained. Within this sample are 200,000 or so clones, with around 94% of them counted one time only. The ten largest clones add up to approximately 1.5% of the sample.

In regard to this clone: Its antigen is currently not known. No much larger clonotype is one base removed from it; base qualities were not supplied.

This TCR was recovered from a man aged 50 to 59 in good health. The sequenced sample consisted of blood. The chain uses TRBV7-9 and TRBJ2-1; 9 of the junction bases match TRBD1. The nucleotides read TGTGCCAGCAGATCGGGACAGGGCCTCGATGAGCAGTTCTTC. The encoded protein is CASRSGQGLDEQFF.